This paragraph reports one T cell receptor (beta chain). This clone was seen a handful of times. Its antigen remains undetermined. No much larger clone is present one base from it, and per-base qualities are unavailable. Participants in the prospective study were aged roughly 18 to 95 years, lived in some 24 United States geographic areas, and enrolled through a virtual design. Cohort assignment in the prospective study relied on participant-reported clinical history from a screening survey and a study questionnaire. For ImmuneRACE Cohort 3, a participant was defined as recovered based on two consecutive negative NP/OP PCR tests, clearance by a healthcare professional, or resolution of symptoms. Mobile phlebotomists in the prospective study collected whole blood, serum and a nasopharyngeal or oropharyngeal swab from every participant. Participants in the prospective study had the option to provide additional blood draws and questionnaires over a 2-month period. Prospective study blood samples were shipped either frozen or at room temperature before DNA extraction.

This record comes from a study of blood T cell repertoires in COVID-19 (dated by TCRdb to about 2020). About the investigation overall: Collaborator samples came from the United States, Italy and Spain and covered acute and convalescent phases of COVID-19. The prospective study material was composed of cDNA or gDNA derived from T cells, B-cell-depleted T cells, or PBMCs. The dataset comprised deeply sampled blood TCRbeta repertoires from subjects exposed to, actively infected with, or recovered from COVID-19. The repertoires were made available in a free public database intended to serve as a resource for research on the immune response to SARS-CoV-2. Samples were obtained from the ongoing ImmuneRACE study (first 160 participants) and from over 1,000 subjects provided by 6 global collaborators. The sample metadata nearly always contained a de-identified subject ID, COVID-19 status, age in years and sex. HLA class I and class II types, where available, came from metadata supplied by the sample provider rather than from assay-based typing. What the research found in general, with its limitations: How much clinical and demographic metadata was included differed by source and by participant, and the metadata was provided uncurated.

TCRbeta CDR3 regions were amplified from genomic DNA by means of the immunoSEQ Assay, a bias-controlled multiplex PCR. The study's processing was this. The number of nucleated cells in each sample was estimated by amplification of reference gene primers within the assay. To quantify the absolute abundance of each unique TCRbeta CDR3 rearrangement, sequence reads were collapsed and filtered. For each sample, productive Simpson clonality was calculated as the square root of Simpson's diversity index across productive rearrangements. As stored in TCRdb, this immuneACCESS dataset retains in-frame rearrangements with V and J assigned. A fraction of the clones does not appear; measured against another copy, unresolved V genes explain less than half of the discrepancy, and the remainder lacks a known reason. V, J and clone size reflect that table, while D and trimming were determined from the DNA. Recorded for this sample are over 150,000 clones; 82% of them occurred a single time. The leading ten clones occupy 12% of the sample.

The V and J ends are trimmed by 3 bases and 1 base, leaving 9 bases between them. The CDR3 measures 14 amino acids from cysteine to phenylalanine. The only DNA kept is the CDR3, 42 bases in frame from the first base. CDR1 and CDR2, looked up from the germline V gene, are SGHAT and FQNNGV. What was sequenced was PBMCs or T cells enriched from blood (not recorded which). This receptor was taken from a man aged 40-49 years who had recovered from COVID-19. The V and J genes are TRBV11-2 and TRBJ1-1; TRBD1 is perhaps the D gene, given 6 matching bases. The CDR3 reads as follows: CASSLDSPNTEAFF. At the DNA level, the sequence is TGTGCCAGCAGCTTGGACAGTCCGAACACTGAAGCTTTCTTT.